This T cell receptor beta chain stems from a study of T cells in Graves' hyperthyroidism and ophthalmopathy. Whole-study results and caveats: Blood also carried most thyroid clonotypes expanded above 0.001.

In regard to this clonotype: Its cognate antigen is unknown.

RNA transcripts yielded amplified TCR beta CDR3 regions. The HTBI primer set served for first-round RT-PCR of the TCR CDR3. Using its own MiXCR run on the multiplex PCR reads, TCRdb lists one record per CDR3 protein. The sample records 600,000 to 750,000 distinct CDR3 sequences, 15% to 20% being singletons. The clonotype comes from a man aged 50-60 years with Graves' hyperthyroidism. Sequenced input: blood.

The CDR3 DNA reads as TGCGCCAGCAGCCAAGGGCAGGGGACCTCCTACGAGCAGTACTTC. It is translated as CASSQGQGTSYEQYF. The gene calls are TRBV4-1 and TRBJ2-7; weak D call: TRBD1 (6 bases). Deletions cut 1 base from V and 0 bases from J, with 10 bases between. The germline V gene has CDR1 MGHRA and CDR2 YSYEKL. The CDR3 runs to 15 residues.